The clone carrying this T cell receptor (beta chain) was seen a handful of times. The antigen is not known. The CDR3 totals 15 residues. Trimming took 7 bases from V and 2 from J; bases not matched to a gene: 5. Germline CDR1 SGHTA, CDR2 FQGNSA. The data belong to a study of blood T cells in healthy people across ages. Study conclusions and caveats: The study found TCR beta diversity correlated strongly with naive T cell percentage.

Next came a second PCR, run for about 7 to 12 cycles, which used a sample-barcoded 5' primer along with a J-beta primer mix. One entry per CDR3 protein, called by TCRdb with MiXCR from the 5' RACE reads. In the table there are hundreds of thousands of distinct CDR3 sequences, around 25% of which are singletons. The sample also formed part of further work on T cells of mothers and their children. As that study records: Persistent microchimeric T cell clones were sought, and none were detected.

The V and J genes are TRBV7-2 and TRBJ2-3; 11 nucleotides match TRBD2. The source material was blood. The origin of this receptor is a boy aged 5-17 years in good health. In DNA form, the CDR3 reads TGTGCCAGCACCCGACTAGCGGGGATCACAGATACGCAGTATTTT. Translating gives CASTRLAGITDTQYF.